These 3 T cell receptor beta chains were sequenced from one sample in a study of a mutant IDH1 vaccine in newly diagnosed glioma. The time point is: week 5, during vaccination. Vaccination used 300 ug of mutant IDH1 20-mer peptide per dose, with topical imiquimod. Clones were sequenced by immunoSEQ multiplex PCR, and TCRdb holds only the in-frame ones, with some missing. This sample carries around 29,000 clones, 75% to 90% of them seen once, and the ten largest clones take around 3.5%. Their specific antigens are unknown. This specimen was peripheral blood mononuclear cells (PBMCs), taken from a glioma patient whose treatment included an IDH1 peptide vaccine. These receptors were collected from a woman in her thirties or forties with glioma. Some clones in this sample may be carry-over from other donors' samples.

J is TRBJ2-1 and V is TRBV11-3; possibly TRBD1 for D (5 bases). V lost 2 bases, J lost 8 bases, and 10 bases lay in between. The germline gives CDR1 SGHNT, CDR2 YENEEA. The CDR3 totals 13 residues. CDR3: CASSLQGRDEQFF. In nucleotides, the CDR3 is TGTGCCAGCAGCTTACAAGGCAGGGATGAGCAGTTCTTC.

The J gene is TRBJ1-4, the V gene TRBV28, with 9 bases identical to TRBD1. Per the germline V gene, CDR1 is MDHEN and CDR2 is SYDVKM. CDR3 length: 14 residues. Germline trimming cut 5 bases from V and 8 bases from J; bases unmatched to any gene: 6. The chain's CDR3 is CASSMGQGIEKLFF. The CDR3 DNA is TGTGCCAGCAGTATGGGACAGGGAATCGAAAAACTGTTTTTT.

Here the CDR3 reads CASSQGKSSNQPQHF. CDR3 DNA sequence: TGCGCCAGCAGTCAAGGAAAGAGTAGCAATCAGCCCCAGCATTTT. The chain recombines TRBV23-1 with TRBJ1-5; no clear D. TRBV23-1 is sorted into the ORF group, with uncertain function. This CDR3 has 15 residues. V was trimmed by 2 bases and J by 0 bases, leaving 8 bases between them.